Listed below are T cell receptor beta chains from one sample, sequenced in a study of human T cells and chemical hapten exposure. TCRdb independently ran MiXCR on the RACE reads; one entry per CDR3 protein. The sample lists about 200,000 distinct CDR3 sequences, approximately 26% seen once, with 2.5% in the top ten. This specimen was whole blood, taken in connection with sensitization to the hapten diphenylcyclopropenone (DPC). Source of these receptors: a woman between 35 and 50 years old with alopecia areata. Some clones in this sample may be carry-over from other donors' samples. Both conserved end residues are part of each CDR3. D genes are given only for firm matches. Size values are once, few and many counts, or a class for expanded clones, and some rows have none.

d_gene	v_gene	j_gene	abundance	CDR3aa	CDR3nt
-	TRBV7-9	TRBJ2-1	-	CASSFSGRADAEQFF	TGTGCCAGCAGCTTCAGCGGGCGCGCGGATGCTGAGCAGTTCTTC
-	TRBV28	TRBJ2-1	-	CASSAGAWGQFF	TGTGCCAGCAGCGCAGGGGCCTGGGGGCAGTTCTTC
-	TRBV7-2	TRBJ2-7	-	CASSPELGGQYF	TGTGCCAGCAGCCCGGAGCTGGGGGGGCAGTACTTC
-	TRBV6-1	TRBJ1-2	few	CASTRQATNYGYTF	TGTGCCAGCACCCGACAGGCTACTAACTATGGCTACACCTTC
TRBD2	TRBV7-2	TRBJ2-3	-	CASSSQAGEGTDTQYF	TGTGCCAGCAGCTCGCAAGCGGGAGAAGGCACAGATACGCAGTATTTT
-	TRBV6-5	TRBJ1-1	-	CASSYSTQVGSEAFF	TGTGCCAGCAGTTACTCGACTCAGGTCGGGAGTGAAGCTTTCTTT
-	TRBV4-2	TRBJ2-3	-	CASSQGGGRFTDTQYF	TGTGCCAGCAGCCAAGGAGGAGGACGATTCACAGATACGCAGTATTTT
-	TRBV4-2	TRBJ2-2	-	CASSQDKHTGELFF	TGTGCCAGCAGCCAAGATAAACACACCGGGGAGCTGTTTTTT
TRBD2	TRBV7-2	TRBJ2-1	-	CASTRQIAGGTNEQFF	TGTGCCAGCACCCGACAGATAGCGGGAGGTACCAATGAGCAGTTCTTC
-	TRBV5-1	TRBJ2-7	few	CASSSEQDPGYEQYF	TGCGCCAGCAGCTCCGAACAGGATCCCGGGTACGAGCAGTACTTC
TRBD1	TRBV27	TRBJ2-6	few	CASSGGQGSSGANVLTF	TGTGCCAGCAGTGGGGGACAGGGAAGCTCTGGGGCCAACGTCCTGACTTTC
-	TRBV6-1	TRBJ1-5	many	CASAGTSGQPQHF	TGTGCCTCGGCCGGGACATCAGGTCAGCCCCAGCATTTT
-	TRBV29-1	TRBJ2-3	few	CSVRTSSGPRDTQYF	TGCAGCGTCCGAACCTCCAGCGGACCACGAGATACGCAGTATTTT
TRBD2	TRBV6-5	TRBJ2-1	-	CASSYSSGRGYIEQFF	TGTGCCAGCAGTTACTCGAGCGGGAGGGGGTACATTGAGCAGTTCTTC
-	TRBV6-5	TRBJ2-3	-	CASSYGIGPGATQYF	TGTGCCAGCAGTTACGGTATCGGCCCGGGGGCTACGCAGTATTTT
-	TRBV27	TRBJ2-3	many	CASSLQGSTDTQYF	TGTGCCAGCAGTTTACAGGGGAGCACAGATACGCAGTATTTT
TRBD1	TRBV20-1	TRBJ2-1	few	CSAVRDSSPRGVDEQFF	TGCAGTGCTGTCCGGGACAGTTCCCCAAGGGGTGTGGATGAGCAGTTCTTC
-	TRBV10-3	TRBJ2-2	many	CAISEPGRTGELFF	TGTGCCATCAGTGAGCCTGGCCGCACCGGGGAGCTGTTTTTT
-	TRBV5-4	TRBJ2-2	-	CASSLAAGQNAGELFF	TGTGCCAGCAGCTTGGCCGCGGGACAGAACGCCGGGGAGCTGTTTTTT
-	TRBV5-1	TRBJ2-5	-	CASSLTGYTAETQYF	TGCGCCAGCAGCTTAACCGGGTATACGGCTGAGACCCAGTACTTC
TRBD1	TRBV20-1	TRBJ1-3	-	CSASLGQHSGNTIYF	TGCAGTGCTAGTCTGGGACAGCACTCTGGAAACACCATATATTTT
-	TRBV7-9	TRBJ1-1	-	CASSLFGQTTEAFF	TGTGCCAGCAGCTTATTCGGGCAAACCACTGAAGCTTTCTTT
TRBD2	TRBV20-1	TRBJ2-7	few	CSASKREGLDEQYF	TGCAGTGCTAGCAAGCGGGAGGGCCTGGACGAGCAGTACTTC
-	TRBV28	TRBJ1-4	few	CASSLPTTNEKLFF	TGTGCCAGCAGTTTGCCCACAACTAATGAAAAACTGTTTTTT
-	TRBV4-2	TRBJ1-1	-	CASTPGGGIGLGTEAFF	TGTGCCAGCACCCCCGGCGGAGGGATCGGGCTTGGGACTGAAGCTTTCTTT
-	TRBV4-2	TRBJ2-7	few	CASSQDRGEEQYF	TGTGCCAGCAGCCAAGATCGGGGCGAAGAGCAGTACTTC
TRBD1	TRBV4-3	TRBJ1-3	many	CASSLGTGGSGNTIYF	TGCGCCAGCAGCCTCGGCACAGGGGGCTCTGGAAACACCATATATTTT
-	TRBV2	TRBJ1-5	few	CASRGFDGYQPQHF	TGTGCCAGCAGGGGATTTGACGGTTATCAGCCCCAGCATTTT
TRBD1	TRBV10-3	TRBJ2-3	-	CAISGSDRDTDTQYF	TGTGCCATCAGTGGATCTGACAGGGACACAGATACGCAGTATTTT
-	TRBV14	TRBJ1-1	many	CASSHVGRGGTEAFF	TGTGCCAGCAGCCACGTCGGAAGGGGGGGCACTGAAGCTTTCTTT
-	TRBV20-1	TRBJ2-4	few	CSAKRGPTNIQYF	TGCAGTGCTAAACGGGGGCCCACAAACATTCAGTACTTC
TRBD1	TRBV27	TRBJ1-2	-	CASSLYDRAGGYTF	TGTGCCAGCAGTCTGTACGACAGGGCAGGCGGCTACACCTTC
TRBD2	TRBV7-2	TRBJ2-7	few	CASSLRLAGHYEQYF	TGTGCCAGCAGCTTACGACTAGCGGGGCACTACGAGCAGTACTTC
TRBD2	TRBV12-3/TRBV12-4	TRBJ2-1	-	CASSGARGRGEQFF	TGTGCCAGCAGCGGGGCGCGCGGGAGGGGTGAGCAGTTCTTC
TRBD1	TRBV24-1	TRBJ1-5	-	CATSRTGDGNQPQHF	TGTGCCACCAGTCGGACAGGGGATGGCAATCAGCCCCAGCATTTT
-	TRBV4-2	TRBJ1-5	-	CASSQVSRRDSNQPQHF	TGTGCCAGCAGCCAAGTTTCTAGGCGGGATAGCAATCAGCCCCAGCATTTT
-	TRBV24-1	TRBJ1-2	-	CATSGPTVTYGYTF	TGTGCCACCAGTGGCCCTACAGTGACCTATGGCTACACCTTC
-	TRBV4-1	TRBJ2-7	-	CASSQGETYEQYF	TGCGCCAGCAGCCAAGGGGAAACCTACGAGCAGTACTTC
TRBD1	TRBV12-3/TRBV12-4	TRBJ2-4	many	CASTPGVGTGAKNIQYF	TGTGCCAGCACCCCAGGGGTGGGGACAGGGGCCAAAAACATTCAGTACTTC
TRBD2	TRBV2	TRBJ2-7	few	CASSTWTSGAYEQYF	TGTGCCAGCAGTACTTGGACTAGCGGAGCCTACGAGCAGTACTTC
TRBD2	TRBV7-2	TRBJ2-5	-	CASSLGAGGEQETQYF	TGTGCCAGCAGCTTAGGGGCGGGAGGGGAGCAAGAGACCCAGTACTTC
-	TRBV20-1	TRBJ1-5	-	CSAVFGDQPQHF	TGCAGTGCTGTGTTCGGAGATCAGCCCCAGCATTTT
-	TRBV10-3	TRBJ2-5	-	CAINGGGAQETQYF	TGTGCCATCAACGGAGGAGGGGCCCAAGAGACCCAGTACTTC
TRBD1	TRBV29-1	TRBJ2-7	-	CSVARDRGSEQYF	TGCAGCGTCGCCCGGGACAGGGGAAGCGAGCAGTACTTC
-	TRBV20-1	TRBJ1-4	few	CSARAEEKLFF	TGCAGTGCTAGAGCCGAGGAAAAACTGTTTTTT
TRBD2	TRBV28	TRBJ2-7	-	CASSLAREAYEQYF	TGTGCCAGCAGTTTAGCTCGGGAGGCCTACGAGCAGTACTTC
-	TRBV20-1	TRBJ2-4	many	CSARDLTPGVLYF	TGCAGTGCTAGAGATCTGACACCCGGGGTTCTGTACTTC
TRBD1	TRBV28	TRBJ1-1	-	CASSLHRGGNTEAFF	TGTGCCAGCAGTCTCCACAGGGGGGGTAACACTGAAGCTTTCTTT
-	TRBV2	TRBJ1-5	-	CASCREQGVNQPQHF	TGTGCCAGCTGTCGGGAACAGGGCGTCAATCAGCCCCAGCATTTT
TRBD1	TRBV28	TRBJ1-1	few	CASNNRRGPGTEAFF	TGTGCCAGCAATAACAGGAGGGGGCCGGGGACTGAAGCTTTCTTT
-	TRBV6-2/TRBV6-3	TRBJ2-7	few	CASSYGGGVYEQYF	TGTGCCAGCAGTTACGGGGGAGGAGTCTACGAGCAGTACTTC
-	TRBV20-1	TRBJ1-5	-	CSARDGTSNQPQHF	TGCAGTGCTAGAGATGGGACGTCCAATCAGCCCCAGCATTTT